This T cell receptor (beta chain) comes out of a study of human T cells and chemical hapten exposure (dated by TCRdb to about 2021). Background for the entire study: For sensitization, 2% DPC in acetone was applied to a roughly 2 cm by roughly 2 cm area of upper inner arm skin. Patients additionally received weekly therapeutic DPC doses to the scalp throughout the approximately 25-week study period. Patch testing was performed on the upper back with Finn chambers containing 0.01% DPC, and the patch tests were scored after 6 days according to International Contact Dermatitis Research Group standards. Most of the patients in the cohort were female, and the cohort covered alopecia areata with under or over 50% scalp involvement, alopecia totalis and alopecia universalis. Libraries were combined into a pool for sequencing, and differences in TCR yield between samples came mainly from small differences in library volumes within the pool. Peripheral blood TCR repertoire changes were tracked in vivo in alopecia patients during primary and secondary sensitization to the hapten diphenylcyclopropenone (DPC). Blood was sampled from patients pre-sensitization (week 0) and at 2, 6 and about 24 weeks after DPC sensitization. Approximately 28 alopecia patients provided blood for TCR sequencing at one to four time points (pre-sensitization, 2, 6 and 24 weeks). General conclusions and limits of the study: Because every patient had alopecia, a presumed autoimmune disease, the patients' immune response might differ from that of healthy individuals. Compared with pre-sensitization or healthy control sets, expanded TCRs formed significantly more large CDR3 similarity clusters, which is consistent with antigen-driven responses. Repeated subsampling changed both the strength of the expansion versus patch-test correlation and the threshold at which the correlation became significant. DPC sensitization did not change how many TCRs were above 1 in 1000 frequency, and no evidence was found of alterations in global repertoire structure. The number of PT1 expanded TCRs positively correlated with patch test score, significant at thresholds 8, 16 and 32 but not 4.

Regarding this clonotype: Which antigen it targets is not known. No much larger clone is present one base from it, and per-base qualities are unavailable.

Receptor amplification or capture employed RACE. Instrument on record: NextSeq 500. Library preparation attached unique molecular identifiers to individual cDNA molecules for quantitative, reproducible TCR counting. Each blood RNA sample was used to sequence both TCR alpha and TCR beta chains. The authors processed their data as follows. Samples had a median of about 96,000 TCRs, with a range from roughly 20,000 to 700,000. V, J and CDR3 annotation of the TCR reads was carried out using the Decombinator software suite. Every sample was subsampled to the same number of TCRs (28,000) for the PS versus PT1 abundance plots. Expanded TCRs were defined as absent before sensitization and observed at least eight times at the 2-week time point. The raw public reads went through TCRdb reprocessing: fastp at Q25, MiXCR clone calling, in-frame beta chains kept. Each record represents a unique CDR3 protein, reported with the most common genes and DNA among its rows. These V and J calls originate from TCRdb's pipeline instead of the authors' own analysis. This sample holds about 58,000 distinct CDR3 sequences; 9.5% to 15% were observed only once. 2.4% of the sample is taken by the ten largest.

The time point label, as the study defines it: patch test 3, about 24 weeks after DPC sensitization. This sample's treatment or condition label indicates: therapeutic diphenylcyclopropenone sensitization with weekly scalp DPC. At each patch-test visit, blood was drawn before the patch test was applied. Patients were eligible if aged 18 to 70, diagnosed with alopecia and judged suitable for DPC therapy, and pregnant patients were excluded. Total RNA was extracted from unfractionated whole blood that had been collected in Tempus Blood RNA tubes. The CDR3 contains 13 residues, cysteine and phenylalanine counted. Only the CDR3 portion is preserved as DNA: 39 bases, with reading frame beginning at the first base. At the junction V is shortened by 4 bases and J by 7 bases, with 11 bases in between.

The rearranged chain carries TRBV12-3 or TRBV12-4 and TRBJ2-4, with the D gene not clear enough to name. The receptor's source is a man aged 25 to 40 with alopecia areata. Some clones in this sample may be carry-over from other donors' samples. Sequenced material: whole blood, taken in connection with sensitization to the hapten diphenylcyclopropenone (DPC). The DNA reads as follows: TGTGCCAGCAGTTCTTTCTCGGGTAACATTCAGTACTTC. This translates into CASSSFSGNIQYF.